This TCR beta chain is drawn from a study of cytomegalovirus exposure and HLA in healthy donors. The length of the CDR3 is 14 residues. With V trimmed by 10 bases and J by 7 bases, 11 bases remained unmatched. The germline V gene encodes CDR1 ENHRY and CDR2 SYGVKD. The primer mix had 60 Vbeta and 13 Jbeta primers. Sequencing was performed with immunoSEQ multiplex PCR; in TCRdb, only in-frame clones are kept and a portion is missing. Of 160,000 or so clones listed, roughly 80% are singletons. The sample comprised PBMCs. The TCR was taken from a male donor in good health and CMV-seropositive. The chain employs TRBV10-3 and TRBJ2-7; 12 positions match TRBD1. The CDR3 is CASTPGQGAKEQYF. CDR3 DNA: TGTGCCAGCACACCGGGACAGGGGGCGAAAGAGCAGTACTTC.